One sample yielded the 7 T cell receptor beta chains listed below, sequenced in a study of T-cell memory formation after mild COVID-19. TCRdb passed the 5' RACE reads through MiXCR, listing each CDR3 protein once. The sample consists of over 450,000 distinct CDR3 sequences, around 21% of them appearing once. The sequencing input was PBMCs or a T cell subset sorted from them (not recorded which). The receptors stem from an adult woman who had mild COVID-19 (a few samples of this study predate the infection). Cell type and time point are not known.

In this sample, this clonotype turned up a few times. Here the CDR3 reads CASSPSGTSGGPQETQYF. The DNA of the CDR3 is TGTGCCAGCAGCCCCAGCGGGACTAGCGGGGGACCCCAAGAGACCCAGTACTTC. This sequence joins TRBV4-2 and TRBJ2-5; 14 positions agree with TRBD2. The CDR3 spans 18 residues. Germline-derived CDR1 and CDR2 are LGHNA and YNFKEQ. The junction had 8 bases not matched to a gene; V was cut back by 4 bases and J by 1 base.

The CDR3 DNA sequence: TGTGCCAGCAGTTCGCGGACTAGCGGGATCCATGAGCAGTTCTTC. Translated, it gives CASSSRTSGIHEQFF. The rearrangement uses TRBV27 and TRBJ2-1; 12 positions match TRBD2. Germline V gene lookup returns CDR1 MNHEY and CDR2 SMNVEV (reference sequence). V lost 4 bases, J lost 8 bases, and 6 bases stayed unmatched. There are 15 residues in the CDR3.

The chain uses TRBV5-1 and TRBJ1-1, with D maybe TRBD1 (5 bases). CDR1 and CDR2 from the germline V gene are SGHRS and YFSETQ. V dropped 6 bases and J dropped 8 bases, with 17 bases sitting between them. This CDR3 spans 13 amino acids. The CDR3 coding sequence is TGCGCCAGCACCTCAGAGTTGTCAGGGGAAGCTTTCTTT. Its translation: CASTSELSGEAFF.

This clonotype showed up just a few times. The V gene is TRBV5-1, the J gene TRBJ2-7, with TRBD1 matching 10 bases. Germline loops: CDR1 SGHRS, CDR2 YFSETQ. The CDR3 loop spans 17 amino acids. After removal of 4 bases from V and 3 bases from J, the junction contained 13 bases not matched to a gene. The CDR3 loop reads CASSPGQGRPGLYEQYF. CDR3 in DNA: TGCGCCAGCAGCCCGGGACAGGGGCGACCCGGCCTCTACGAGCAGTACTTC.

J is TRBJ2-7 and V is TRBV15; TRBD1 matches 7 bases. V lost 3 bases and J lost 0; bases outside the gene matches: 8. Per the germline V gene, CDR1 is LNHNV and CDR2 is YYDKDF (reference sequence). This CDR3 region has 16 residues. The CDR3 reads CATSRGTALFSYEQYF. CDR3 nucleotide sequence: TGTGCCACCAGCAGGGGGACAGCCCTCTTCTCCTACGAGCAGTACTTC. The full variable domain, completed using reference TRBV15 and TRBJ2-7, is DAMVIQNPRYQVTQFGKPVTLSCSQTLNHNVMYWYQQKSSQAPKLLFHYYDKDFNNEADTPDNFQSRRPNTSFCFLDIRSPGLGDTAMYLCATSRGTALFSYEQYFGPGTRLTVT.

This clonotype was counted many times. The CDR3 bases are TGCGCCAGCAGCTTGACGGAGACCCAGTACTTC. Translating gives CASSLTETQYF. The V call is TRBV5-1, the J call TRBJ2-5; D gene ambiguous. CDR3 length: 11 amino acids. V lost 1 base and J 5 bases, leaving 3 bases between the germline ends. Germline V gene data show CDR1 as SGHRS and CDR2 as YFSETQ.

This clonotype was found a few times. The rearrangement links TRBV10-3 to TRBJ2-2; 12 positions match TRBD2. CDR3 length equals 17 residues. Germline CDR1 is ENHRY and CDR2 is SYGVKD. Losses at the gene ends were 0 bases for V and 4 bases for J; bases not matched to a gene: 3. The CDR3 nucleotides read TGTGCCATCAGTGAGTCCCCGGGACTAGCGGGCACCGGGGAGCTGTTTTTT. Amino acids: CAISESPGLAGTGELFF.